The 29 T cell receptor beta chains presented below share a single source sample, sequenced in a study of blood T cell repertoires in COVID-19. Only in-frame clones appear in the TCRdb table, and some are missing; sequencing was by immunoSEQ multiplex PCR. The repertoire holds roughly 140,000 clones, approximately 80% seen once, with approximately 2% in the top ten. Sample: peripheral blood. These receptors were obtained from a woman aged 60-75 years with acute or convalescent COVID-19.

The chain carries TRBV11-2 and TRBJ2-1; 8 bases line up with TRBD1. The CDR3 sequence is 14 residues long. Trimming cost V 3 bases and J 7 bases; bases outside gene matches: 5. CDR1 is SGHAT, CDR2 FQNNGV, per germline. CDR3 loop: CASSFADRGNEQFF. In DNA, the CDR3 is TGTGCCAGCAGCTTCGCAGACAGGGGTAATGAGCAGTTCTTC. Full variable domain (outside the CDR3, taken from reference TRBV11-2 and TRBJ2-1): EAGVAQSPRYKIIEKRQSVAFWCNPISGHATLYWYQQILGQGPKLLIQFQNNGVVDDSQLPKDRFSAERLKGVDSTLKIQPAKLEDSAVYLCASSFADRGNEQFFGPGTRLTVL.

The chain links TRBV28 to TRBJ2-1, with 7 bases fitting TRBD2. With 9 bases clipped from V and 7 bases from J, the junction kept 9 bases outside the gene matches. The CDR3 runs 13 residues. The germline gives CDR1 MDHEN, CDR2 SYDVKM. The CDR3 DNA is TGTGCCAGTGGACTAGAGGTTGAAAATGAGCAGTTCTTC. This codes for CASGLEVENEQFF. The whole variable domain, filled in from reference TRBV28 and TRBJ2-1, reads DVKVTQSSRYLVKRTGEKVFLECVQDMDHENMFWYRQDPGLGLRLIYFSYDVKMKEKGDIPEGYSVSREKKERFSLILESASTNQTSMYLCASGLEVENEQFFGPGTRLTVL.

This chain uses TRBV7-3 with TRBJ2-2; D is possibly TRBD1 (6 bases). V shed 2 bases and J shed 5 bases, with 6 bases lying between them. In germline, CDR1 is SGHTA, CDR2 FQGTGA. The CDR3 consists of 13 residues. CDR3 loop: CASSLQGTGELFF. In DNA, the CDR3 is TGTGCCAGCAGCTTACAGGGGACCGGGGAGCTGTTTTTT.

This clone was recorded at least ten times. This sequence joins TRBV11-2 and TRBJ1-1; maybe TRBD1 (6 bases). From germline, CDR1 is SGHAT and CDR2 FQNNGV. V lost 1 base to trimming and J lost 4 bases, with 16 bases between them. The CDR3 has 16 residues. CDR3 residues: CASSLVAGAFSTEAFF. CDR3 sequence (DNA): TGTGCCAGCAGCTTAGTTGCAGGGGCCTTTAGCACTGAAGCTTTCTTT.

This chain uses TRBV27 with TRBJ2-2; D not resolved. The germline V gene encodes CDR1 MNHEY and CDR2 SMNVEV (reference sequence). Trimming cost V 8 bases and J 3 bases, with 7 bases left between them. The CDR3 sequence is 12 residues long. CDR3 nucleotide sequence: TGTGCCAGCCGTTACTACACCGGGGAGCTGTTTTTT. Its translation is CASRYYTGELFF.

This clone was seen just once. CDR3 sequence reads: CASSRDRVEEQYF. The CDR3 nucleotides are TGTGCCAGCAGCCGGGACAGGGTAGAAGAGCAGTACTTC. This rearrangement joins TRBV2 to TRBJ2-7; TRBD1 matches 9 bases. Trimming took 6 bases from V and 7 from J; bases not matched to a gene: 7. This CDR3 region has 13 residues. Looked up from germline, CDR1 is SNHLY and CDR2 is FYNNEI.

V usage is TRBV19 and J usage is TRBJ2-1, with 14 nucleotides matching TRBD2. V trimming: 3 bases; J trimming: 8 bases; junction bases outside the gene matches: 6. From germline, CDR1 is LNHDA and CDR2 SQIVND (reference sequence). The CDR3 has 16 amino acids. CDR3 protein: CASSMSGTSGSDEQFF. In nucleotides, the CDR3 is TGTGCCAGTAGTATGAGTGGGACTAGCGGGAGCGATGAGCAGTTCTTC.

This CDR3 is CASSRGPNEQFF. The CDR3 bases are TGTGCCAGCAGCAGGGGGCCTAATGAGCAGTTCTTC. The chain has TRBV5-6 and TRBJ2-1; 7 nucleotides match TRBD1. The CDR3 has 12 residues. Germline CDR1 and CDR2: SGHDT and YYEEEE. Unmatched junction bases numbered 2, after V lost 4 bases and J lost 7 bases.

The chain couples TRBV7-9 to TRBJ2-7, with 11 bases matching TRBD2. V shed 1 base, J shed 2 bases, and the junction held 7 bases outside the gene matches. Germline V gene sequence: CDR1 SEHNR, CDR2 FQNEAQ (reference sequence). CDR3 size: 17 residues. The CDR3 coding sequence is TGTGCCAGCAGCTTAGGGCTAGCGGGAGGCCCCACCTACGAGCAGTACTTC. The encoded protein is CASSLGLAGGPTYEQYF.

The rearrangement joins TRBV6-1 to TRBJ1-2; D possibly corresponds to TRBD1 (5 bases). Germline V gene sequence: CDR1 MNHNS, CDR2 SASEGT. The CDR3 is 14 amino acids. V lost 2 bases and J 8 bases, leaving 15 bases between the germline ends. CDR3 in DNA: TGTGCCAGCAGTGAAATCGGAAGGGGAAAGGGCTACACCTTC. Amino acids: CASSEIGRGKGYTF.

The genes are TRBV19 and TRBJ1-1, with 9 bases that match TRBD1. The junction had 6 bases not matched to a gene; V was cut back by 1 base and J by 9 bases. CDR3 length equals 14 residues. CDR1 is LNHDA, CDR2 SQIVND, per germline (reference sequence). The CDR3 nucleotides are TGTGCCAGTAGTATAGCCTTGGGACAGGGTAAAGCTTTCTTT. Amino acids: CASSIALGQGKAFF.

The chain employs TRBV14 and TRBJ2-1; D ambiguous. This CDR3 has 14 amino acids. V was pared by 0 bases and J by 9 bases, with 12 bases between. Germline V gene lookup returns CDR1 SGHDN and CDR2 FVKESK. Here the CDR3 reads CASSQEGGRGEQFF. CDR3 in DNA: TGTGCCAGCAGCCAAGAAGGCGGAAGAGGTGAGCAGTTCTTC.

This clone turned up a few times. The rearrangement links TRBV5-1 to TRBJ1-1, with D tentatively TRBD1 (6 bases). Between the trimmed V and J ends, which lost 1 base and 1 base, there was a span of 14 bases. Germline-derived CDR1 and CDR2 are SGHRS and YFSETQ. The CDR3 spans 16 residues. DNA for the CDR3: TGCGCCAGCAGCTTGTTCTCGACAGGAAGGAACACTGAAGCTTTCTTT. Translating gives CASSLFSTGRNTEAFF.

V gene TRBV7-9 combines with J gene TRBJ2-1, with TRBD1 matching over 12 bases. With V trimmed by 4 bases and J by 8 bases, 6 bases remained unmatched. The CDR3 spans 15 residues. Germline V lookup: CDR1 SEHNR, CDR2 FQNEAQ (reference sequence). As DNA, the CDR3 is TGTGCCAGCAGCTCCCGGGACAGGGGGCCGGATGAGCAGTTCTTC. It yields the protein CASSSRDRGPDEQFF.

V gene TRBV9 combines with J gene TRBJ2-2; D possibly corresponds to TRBD2 (7 bases). This CDR3 is built from 20 residues. The V end lost 4 bases, the J end lost 2 bases, and 27 bases lay between the germline ends. Germline lookup yields CDR1 SGDLS and CDR2 YYNGEE. This CDR3 reads CASSTPRGGAPRKNTGELFF. Here the CDR3 DNA reads TGTGCCAGCAGCACACCAAGAGGGGGGGCTCCCAGAAAAAACACCGGGGAGCTGTTTTTT.

The V gene is TRBV28, the J gene TRBJ1-2; D remains unclear. The CDR3 sequence is 16 residues long. Germline CDR1 reads MDHEN; CDR2 reads SYDVKM. V shed 4 bases and J shed 3 bases, with 18 bases lying between them. CDR3 sequence: CASSYGVGVFDYGYTF. CDR3 in DNA: TGTGCCAGCAGTTACGGGGTTGGTGTTTTCGACTATGGCTACACCTTC.

This clone was observed a single time. The chain has TRBV3-1 (or the pseudogene TRBV3-2) and TRBJ1-5; 8 positions match TRBD1. V was pared by 3 bases and J by 2 bases, with 3 bases of the junction left unmatched. Germline-derived CDR1 and CDR2 are LGHDT and YNNKEL (reference sequence). The CDR3 runs 15 residues. The CDR3 region is CASSQQGAGNQPQHF. CDR3 nucleotide sequence: TGTGCCAGCAGCCAGCAGGGGGCGGGCAATCAGCCCCAGCATTTT.

V usage is TRBV14 and J usage is TRBJ2-7, with D possibly being TRBD1 (5 bases). The germline V and J ends were trimmed by 4 bases and 0 bases, with 13 bases remaining between them. The CDR3 sequence is 15 residues long. Germline lookup yields CDR1 SGHDN and CDR2 FVKESK. This CDR3 reads CASSRGPVGSYEQYF. CDR3 coding DNA: TGTGCCAGCAGCCGGGGCCCCGTGGGCTCCTACGAGCAGTACTTC.

The rearrangement joins TRBV5-6 to TRBJ1-4, with TRBD1 matching over 7 bases. The length of the CDR3 is 15 residues. Losses at the gene ends were 2 bases for V and 8 bases for J; bases not matched to a gene: 9. Germline values: CDR1 SGHDT, CDR2 YYEEEE. The chain's CDR3 is CASSLYRGGWEKLFF. The CDR3 region has the DNA TGTGCCAGCAGCTTATACAGGGGAGGTTGGGAAAAACTGTTTTTT.

V is TRBV28 and J is TRBJ2-1; the match to TRBD2 covers 8 bases. The V gene end was trimmed by 5 bases and the J gene end by 7 bases; junction bases not matched to a gene: 4. The CDR3 extends over 13 amino acids. Germline V gene lookup returns CDR1 MDHEN and CDR2 SYDVKM. The CDR3 DNA reads TGTGCCAGCAGTCCCGGGACTAGGAATGAGCAGTTCTTC. Translation: CASSPGTRNEQFF.

The V gene is TRBV7-9, the J gene TRBJ2-1; D is unclear. Germline CDR1 reads SEHNR; CDR2 reads FQNEAQ (reference sequence). The V gene lost 10 bases and the J gene lost 6 bases, with 7 bases spanning the gap. The CDR3 has 10 amino acids. CDR3 sequence: CATAVNEQFF. The CDR3 DNA reads TGTGCCACGGCGGTCAATGAGCAGTTCTTC.

CDR3 bases: TGTGCCAGTAGCCCGGGCTCTGGAAACACCATATATTTT. It codes for CASSPGSGNTIYF. This chain connects TRBV19 to TRBJ1-3, with D unclear. CDR3 length: 13 residues. In germline, CDR1 is LNHDA, CDR2 SQIVND (reference sequence). The V gene lost 6 bases and the J gene lost 0 bases, with 6 bases spanning the gap. Drawing the rest from reference TRBV19 and TRBJ1-3, the complete variable domain is DGGITQSPKYLFRKEGQNVTLSCEQNLNHDAMYWYRQDPGQGLRLIYYSQIVNDFQKGDIAEGYSVSREKKESFPLTVTSAQKNPTAFYLCASSPGSGNTIYFGEGSWLTVV.

The chain carries TRBV5-8 and TRBJ2-5; 7 nucleotides align to TRBD2. CDR1 is SGHTS, CDR2 YDEGEE, per germline. Trimming at V came to 2 bases and at J to 5 bases, leaving 6 bases not matched to a gene. The length of the CDR3 is 14 residues. The CDR3 DNA is TGTGCCAGCAGCTTCGGAACAGCGGGGGAGACCCAGTACTTC. This sequence encodes CASSFGTAGETQYF.

This clone was detected ten times or more. This chain uses TRBV5-1 with TRBJ2-2; 7 nucleotides match TRBD2. Germline CDR1 reads SGHRS; CDR2 reads YFSETQ. Trimming removed 5 bases from V and 6 bases from J; junction bases left unmatched: 4. The CDR3 is made up of 13 amino acids. Here the CDR3 reads CASSGLVSGELFF. In nucleotides, the CDR3 is TGCGCCAGCAGTGGACTAGTCTCCGGGGAGCTGTTTTTT.

This rearrangement joins TRBV9 to TRBJ1-2, with 9 positions matching TRBD1. The junction had 4 bases not matched to a gene; V was cut back by 0 bases and J by 4 bases. The germline V gene has CDR1 SGDLS and CDR2 YYNGEE. The CDR3 runs to 15 residues. The CDR3 loop reads CASSVAQGAGYGYTF. CDR3 in DNA: TGTGCCAGCAGCGTAGCACAGGGGGCCGGCTATGGCTACACCTTC.

Details on this clone: Additional DNA sequences in this sample encode the identical CDR3. The rearrangement joins TRBV14 to TRBJ2-7; 13 nucleotides match TRBD2. Germline lookup yields CDR1 SGHDN and CDR2 FVKESK. This CDR3 spans 16 amino acids. V shed 4 bases, J shed 5 bases, and the junction held 8 bases outside the gene matches. In DNA form, the CDR3 reads TGTGCCAGCAGCCCCATAGGACTAGCGGGAGAGCACGAGCAGTACTTC. It encodes CASSPIGLAGEHEQYF.

The chain is built from TRBV3-1 (or the pseudogene TRBV3-2) and TRBJ1-5; D may be TRBD1 (5 bases). The V gene lost 1 base and the J gene lost 6 bases, with 10 bases spanning the gap. Germline CDR1 is LGHDT and CDR2 is YNNKEL (reference sequence). There are 14 residues in the CDR3. The CDR3 loop is CASSQGAGGQPQHF. Here the CDR3 DNA reads TGTGCCAGCAGCCAAGGGGCCGGGGGTCAGCCCCAGCATTTT.

The chain uses TRBV3-1 (or the pseudogene TRBV3-2) and TRBJ2-1, with a weak D call TRBD2 (5 bases). Trimming took 1 base from V and 7 from J, leaving 14 bases between them. Germline V gives CDR1 LGHDT, CDR2 YNNKEL (reference sequence). The CDR3 sequence is 15 residues long. CDR3 region: CASSQGRGGRNEQFF. In nucleotides, the CDR3 is TGTGCCAGCAGCCAAGGCCGGGGTGGAAGGAATGAGCAGTTCTTC.

This clone rates as medium-sized (0.01 to 0.1%). This chain connects TRBV5-1 to TRBJ2-7; 8 bases line up with TRBD1. The germline V gene has CDR1 SGHRS and CDR2 YFSETQ. The V gene end was trimmed by 1 base and the J gene end by 3 bases; junction bases not matched to a gene: 0. This CDR3 spans 13 amino acids. This chain's CDR3 is CASSLTGGYEQYF. The CDR3 region has the DNA TGCGCCAGCAGCTTGACAGGGGGCTACGAGCAGTACTTC.